This T cell receptor beta chain was obtained from a study of neurological immune-mediated disorders. Trimming cost V 4 bases and J 1 base; bases outside gene matches: 6. The CDR3 runs to 15 residues. Germline V gives CDR1 SGHKS, CDR2 YYEKEE (reference sequence). This clonotype occurred a few times. Via MiXCR, TCRdb re-called the 5' RACE reads, giving one row per CDR3 protein. This sample carries 66,000 or so distinct CDR3 sequences, approximately 5.2% of them seen once, and the ten largest clones take 2.5% to 3%. Sequencing used PBMCs. The V call is TRBV5-5, the J call TRBJ2-7, with 9 positions matching TRBD1. This TCR was sampled from a woman under 40 with multiple sclerosis. The CDR3 region is CASSPMGQGSYEQYF. CDR3 nucleotides: TGTGCCAGCAGCCCAATGGGACAGGGATCCTACGAGCAGTACTTC.